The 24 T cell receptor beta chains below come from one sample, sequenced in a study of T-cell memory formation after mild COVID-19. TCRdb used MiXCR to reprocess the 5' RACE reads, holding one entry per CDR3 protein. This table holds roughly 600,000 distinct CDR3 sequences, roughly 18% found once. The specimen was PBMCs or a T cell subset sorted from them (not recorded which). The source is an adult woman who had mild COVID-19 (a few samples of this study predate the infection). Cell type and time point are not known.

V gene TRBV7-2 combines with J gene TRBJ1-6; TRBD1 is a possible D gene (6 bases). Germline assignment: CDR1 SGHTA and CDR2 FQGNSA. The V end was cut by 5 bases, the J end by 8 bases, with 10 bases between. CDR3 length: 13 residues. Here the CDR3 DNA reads TGTGCCAGCAGCGAATACAGGGATTCACCCCTCCACTTT. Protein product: CASSEYRDSPLHF. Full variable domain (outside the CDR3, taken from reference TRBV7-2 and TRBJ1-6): GAGVSQSPSNKVTEKGKDVELRCDPISGHTALYWYRQSLGQGLEFLIYFQGNSAPDKSGLPSDRFSAERTGGSVSTLTIQRTQQEDSAVYLCASSEYRDSPLHFGNGTRLTVT.

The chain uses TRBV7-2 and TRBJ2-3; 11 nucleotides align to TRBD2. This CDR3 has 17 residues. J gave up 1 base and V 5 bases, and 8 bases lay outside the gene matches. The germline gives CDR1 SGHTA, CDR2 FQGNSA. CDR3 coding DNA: TGTGCCAGCAGCCCTGCTGGGACTAGCGGCGGCACAGATACGCAGTATTTT. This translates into CASSPAGTSGGTDTQYF.

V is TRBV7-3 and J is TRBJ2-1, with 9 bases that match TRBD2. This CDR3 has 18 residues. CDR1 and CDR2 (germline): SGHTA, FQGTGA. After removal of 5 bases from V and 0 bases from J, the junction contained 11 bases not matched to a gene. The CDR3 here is CASSRSERGALSYNEQFF. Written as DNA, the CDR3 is TGTGCCAGCAGCAGAAGCGAGCGGGGGGCCCTCTCCTACAATGAGCAGTTCTTC.

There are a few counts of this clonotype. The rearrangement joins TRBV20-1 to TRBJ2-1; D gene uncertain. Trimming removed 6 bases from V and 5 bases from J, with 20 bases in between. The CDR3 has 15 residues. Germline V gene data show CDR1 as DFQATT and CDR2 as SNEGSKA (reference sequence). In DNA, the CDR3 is TGCAGTGCCTACATTGTAGGGCTCCAACACAATGAGCAGTTCTTC. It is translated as CSAYIVGLQHNEQFF.

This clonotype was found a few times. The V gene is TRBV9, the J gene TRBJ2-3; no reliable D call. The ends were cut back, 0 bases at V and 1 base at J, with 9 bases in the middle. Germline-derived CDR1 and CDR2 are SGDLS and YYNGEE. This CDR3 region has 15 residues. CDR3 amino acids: CASSVVSGGTDTQYF. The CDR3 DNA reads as TGTGCCAGCAGCGTAGTCTCCGGAGGCACAGATACGCAGTATTTT.

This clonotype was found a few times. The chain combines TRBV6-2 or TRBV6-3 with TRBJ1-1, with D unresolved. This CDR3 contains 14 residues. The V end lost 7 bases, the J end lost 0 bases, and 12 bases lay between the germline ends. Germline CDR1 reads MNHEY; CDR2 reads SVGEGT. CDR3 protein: CASIPGAMNTEAFF. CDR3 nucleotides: TGTGCCAGCATTCCGGGAGCCATGAACACTGAAGCTTTCTTT.

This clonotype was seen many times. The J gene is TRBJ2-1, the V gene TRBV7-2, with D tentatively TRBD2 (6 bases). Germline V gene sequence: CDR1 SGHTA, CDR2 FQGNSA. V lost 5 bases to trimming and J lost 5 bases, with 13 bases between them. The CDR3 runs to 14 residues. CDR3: CASSPDWTNNEQFF. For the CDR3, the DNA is TGTGCCAGCAGCCCCGACTGGACTAACAATGAGCAGTTCTTC.

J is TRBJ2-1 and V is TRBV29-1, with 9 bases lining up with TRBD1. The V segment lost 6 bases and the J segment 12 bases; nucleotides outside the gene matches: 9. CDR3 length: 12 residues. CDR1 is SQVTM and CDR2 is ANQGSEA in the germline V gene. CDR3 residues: CSVGQGGGRQFF. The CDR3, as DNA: TGCAGCGTGGGACAGGGAGGGGGGCGGCAGTTCTTC.

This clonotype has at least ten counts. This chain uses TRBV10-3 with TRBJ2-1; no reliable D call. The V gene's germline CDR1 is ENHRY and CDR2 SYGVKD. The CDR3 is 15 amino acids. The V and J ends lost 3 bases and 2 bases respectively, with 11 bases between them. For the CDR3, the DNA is TGTGCCATCAGTGATCCTCAGACCCCCTACAATGAGCAGTTCTTC. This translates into CAISDPQTPYNEQFF.

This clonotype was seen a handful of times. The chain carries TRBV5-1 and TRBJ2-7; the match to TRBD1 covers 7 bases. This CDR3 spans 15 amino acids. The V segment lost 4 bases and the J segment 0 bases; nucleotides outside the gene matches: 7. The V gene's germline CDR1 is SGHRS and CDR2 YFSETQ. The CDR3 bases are TGCGCCAGCAGCCCAAACAGGGGTCCCTCCTACGAGCAGTACTTC. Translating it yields CASSPNRGPSYEQYF. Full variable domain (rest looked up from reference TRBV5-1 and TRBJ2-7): KAGVTQTPRYLIKTRGQQVTLSCSPISGHRSVSWYQQTPGQGLQFLFEYFSETQRNKGNFPGRFSGRQFSNSRSEMNVSTLELGDSALYLCASSPNRGPSYEQYFGPGTRLTVT.

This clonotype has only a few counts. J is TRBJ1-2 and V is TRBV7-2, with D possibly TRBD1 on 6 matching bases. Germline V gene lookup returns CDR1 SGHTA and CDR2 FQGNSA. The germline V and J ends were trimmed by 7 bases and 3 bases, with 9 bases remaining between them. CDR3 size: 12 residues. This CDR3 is CASTGQHYGYTF. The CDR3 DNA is TGTGCCAGCACTGGACAGCACTATGGCTACACCTTC. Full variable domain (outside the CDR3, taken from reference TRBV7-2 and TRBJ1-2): GAGVSQSPSNKVTEKGKDVELRCDPISGHTALYWYRQSLGQGLEFLIYFQGNSAPDKSGLPSDRFSAERTGGSVSTLTIQRTQQEDSAVYLCASTGQHYGYTFGSGTRLTVV.

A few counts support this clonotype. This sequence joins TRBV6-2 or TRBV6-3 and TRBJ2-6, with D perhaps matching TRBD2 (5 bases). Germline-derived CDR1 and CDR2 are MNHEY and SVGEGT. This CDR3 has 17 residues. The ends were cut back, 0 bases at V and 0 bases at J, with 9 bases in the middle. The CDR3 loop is CASSYSAGYSGANVLTF. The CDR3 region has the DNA TGTGCCAGCAGTTACTCGGCGGGTTACTCTGGGGCCAACGTCCTGACTTTC.

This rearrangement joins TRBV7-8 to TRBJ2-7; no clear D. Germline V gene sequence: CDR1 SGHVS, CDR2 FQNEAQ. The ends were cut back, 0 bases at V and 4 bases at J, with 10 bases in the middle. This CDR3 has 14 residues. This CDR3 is CASSLALLRYEQYF. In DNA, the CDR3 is TGTGCCAGCAGCTTAGCCCTGCTCAGGTACGAGCAGTACTTC.

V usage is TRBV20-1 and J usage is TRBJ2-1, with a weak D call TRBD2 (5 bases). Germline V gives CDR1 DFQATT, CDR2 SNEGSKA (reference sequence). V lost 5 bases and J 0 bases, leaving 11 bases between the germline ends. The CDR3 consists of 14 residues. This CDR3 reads CSASAEYSYNEQFF. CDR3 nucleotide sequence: TGCAGTGCTTCAGCGGAGTACTCCTACAATGAGCAGTTCTTC.

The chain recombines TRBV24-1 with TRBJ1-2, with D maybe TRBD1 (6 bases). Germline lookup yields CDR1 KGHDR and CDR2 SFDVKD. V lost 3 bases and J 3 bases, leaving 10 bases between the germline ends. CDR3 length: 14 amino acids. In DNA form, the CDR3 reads TGTGCCACCAGTGATCGAAGGGGGGACTATGGCTACACCTTC. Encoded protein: CATSDRRGDYGYTF.

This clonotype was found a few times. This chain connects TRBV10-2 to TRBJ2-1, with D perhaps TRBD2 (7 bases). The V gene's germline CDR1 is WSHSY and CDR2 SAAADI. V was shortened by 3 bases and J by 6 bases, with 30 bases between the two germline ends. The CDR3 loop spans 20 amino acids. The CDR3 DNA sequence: TGCGCCAGCAGTGATGGCGGAGGGAGGGGGTTCCGAGTACGGCGCAATGAGCAGTTCTTC. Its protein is CASSDGGGRGFRVRRNEQFF.

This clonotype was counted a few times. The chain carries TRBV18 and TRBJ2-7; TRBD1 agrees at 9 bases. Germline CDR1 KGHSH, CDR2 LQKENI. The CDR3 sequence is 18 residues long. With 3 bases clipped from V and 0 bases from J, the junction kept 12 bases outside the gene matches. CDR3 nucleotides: TGTGCCAGCTCACCTCGCGGACAGGGGAGGGAGAGCTCCTACGAGCAGTACTTC. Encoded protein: CASSPRGQGRESSYEQYF.

The CDR3 region is CASSVGGILYGYTF. The CDR3 region has the DNA TGTGCCAGCAGTGTTGGAGGAATCCTCTATGGCTACACCTTC. V gene TRBV25-1 combines with J gene TRBJ1-2; no definite D call. V dropped 4 bases and J dropped 4 bases, with 13 bases sitting between them. This CDR3 region has 14 residues. The germline V gene has CDR1 MGHDK and CDR2 SYGVNS.

CDR3 in amino acids: CASSPPGQGRETQYF. CDR3 coding DNA: TGTGCCAGCTCACCACCGGGACAGGGTCGAGAGACCCAGTACTTC. The chain links TRBV18 to TRBJ2-5; the match to TRBD1 covers 9 bases. The germline V gene has CDR1 KGHSH and CDR2 LQKENI. This CDR3 comprises 15 residues. Trimming removed 0 bases from V and 4 bases from J; junction bases left unmatched: 3. Full variable domain (rest looked up from reference TRBV18 and TRBJ2-5): NAGVMQNPRHLVRRRGQEARLRCSPMKGHSHVYWYRQLPEEGLKFMVYLQKENIIDESGMPKERFSAEFPKEGPSILRIQQVVRGDSAAYFCASSPPGQGRETQYFGPGTRLLVL.

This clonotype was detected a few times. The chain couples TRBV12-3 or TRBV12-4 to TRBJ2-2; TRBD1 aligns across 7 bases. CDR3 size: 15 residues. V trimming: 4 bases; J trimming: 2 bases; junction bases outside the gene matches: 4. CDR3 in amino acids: CASSYRGQNTGELFF. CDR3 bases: TGTGCCAGCAGTTACAGGGGACAAAACACCGGGGAGCTGTTTTTT.

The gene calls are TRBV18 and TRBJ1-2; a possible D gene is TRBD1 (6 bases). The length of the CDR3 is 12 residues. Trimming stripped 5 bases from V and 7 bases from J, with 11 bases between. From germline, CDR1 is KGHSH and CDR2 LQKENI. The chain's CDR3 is CASSENRAGYTF. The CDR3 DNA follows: TGTGCCAGCTCAGAGAACAGGGCTGGCTACACCTTC.

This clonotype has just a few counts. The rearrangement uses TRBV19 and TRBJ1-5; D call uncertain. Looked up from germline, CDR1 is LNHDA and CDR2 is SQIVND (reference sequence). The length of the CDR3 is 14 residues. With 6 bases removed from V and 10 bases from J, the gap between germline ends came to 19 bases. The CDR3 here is CASSPSVGGGPQHF. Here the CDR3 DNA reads TGTGCCAGTAGCCCGAGTGTGGGCGGAGGTCCCCAGCATTTT. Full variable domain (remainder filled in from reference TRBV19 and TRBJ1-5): DGGITQSPKYLFRKEGQNVTLSCEQNLNHDAMYWYRQDPGQGLRLIYYSQIVNDFQKGDIAEGYSVSREKKESFPLTVTSAQKNPTAFYLCASSPSVGGGPQHFGDGTRLSIL.

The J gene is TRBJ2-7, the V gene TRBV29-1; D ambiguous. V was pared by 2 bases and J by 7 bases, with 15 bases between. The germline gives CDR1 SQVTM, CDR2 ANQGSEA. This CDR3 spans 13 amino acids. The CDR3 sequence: CSVELVVSGEQYF. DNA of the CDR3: TGCAGCGTTGAACTCGTGGTGTCTGGGGAGCAGTACTTC.

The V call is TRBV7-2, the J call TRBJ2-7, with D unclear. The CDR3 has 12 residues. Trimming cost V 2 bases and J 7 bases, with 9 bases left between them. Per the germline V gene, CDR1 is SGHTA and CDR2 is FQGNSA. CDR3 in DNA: TGTGCCAGCAGCTTAACTGTGGGGGAGCAGTACTTC. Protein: CASSLTVGEQYF.